Sequencing of this T cell receptor beta chain was carried out in a study of T cell repertoires in cytomegalovirus infection. The study's findings and limits: HLA-C-restricted CMV-specific TCR beta clonotypes prevailed in the ex vivo response.

This clonotype has just a few counts. Its antigen is not known. The germline CDR1 and CDR2 sequences are LNHDA and SQIVND (reference sequence). V lost 1 base to trimming and J lost 7 bases; unmatched junction nucleotides: 17. There are 19 residues in the CDR3. TCRdb passed the reads through MiXCR, listing each CDR3 protein once. The sample yields 100,000 to 150,000 distinct CDR3 sequences, approximately 30% seen once. This clonotype was obtained from a human donor in good health (CMV status not recorded). Some clones in this sample may be carry-over from other donors' samples. The gene calls are TRBV19 and TRBJ2-1; 9 bases align to TRBD1. The source material was CD8+ T cells from cultured PBMCs, sampled from culture after CMV antigen stimulation. CDR3 sequence (DNA): TGTGCCAGTAGTATAGCTCAAACTTACAGGGGGCGCTGGACAAATGAGCAGTTCTTC. It specifies CASSIAQTYRGRWTNEQFF.